This T cell receptor (beta chain) was sequenced in a study of blood T cell repertoires in COVID-19. This clone appeared once. Per the authors' pipeline: The assay estimated nucleated cells by amplifying reference gene primers. Sequenced by immunoSEQ multiplex PCR; TCRdb stores in-frame clones only, minus some. V, J and clone size are taken as reported in that table, and D and trimming were inferred from the DNA itself. Among 170,000 or so clones listed, 88% were seen once. This TCR was recovered from a woman between 18 and 29 years old who had recovered from COVID-19. Sequencing was performed on PBMCs or T cells enriched from blood (not recorded which).

The CDR3 DNA reads as TGTGCCAGCTCAGGTCGGGGGGATCAGCCCCAGCATTTT. Translation gives CASSGRGDQPQHF. J is TRBJ1-5 and V is TRBV6-5; maybe TRBD1 (5 bases). This CDR3 has 13 residues. The V and J ends lost 8 bases and 5 bases respectively, with 13 bases between them. Germline CDR1 is MNHEY and CDR2 is SVGAGI.